The 10 T cell receptor beta chains reported below all come from one sample, sequenced in a study of T cells in Graves' hyperthyroidism and ophthalmopathy. TCR beta CDR3 regions were amplified from RNA transcripts. HTBI primers were the set used in a first-round RT-PCR of the TCR CDR3. Using its own MiXCR run on the multiplex PCR reads, TCRdb lists one record per CDR3 protein. The profile shows about 290,000 distinct CDR3 sequences, approximately 15% of them singletons. Input material: blood. Receptors were obtained from a woman in her 40s with Graves' hyperthyroidism.

This clonotype has ten or more counts. The V call is TRBV27, the J call TRBJ2-1; TRBD2 might be the D (6 bases). With 3 bases removed from V and 3 bases from J, the gap between germline ends came to 9 bases. This CDR3 region has 14 residues. Germline V gene data show CDR1 as MNHEY and CDR2 as SMNVEV (reference sequence). CDR3: CASSFAGLYNEQFF. In nucleotides, the CDR3 is TGTGCCAGCAGTTTCGCGGGACTCTACAATGAGCAGTTCTTC.

This clonotype was seen at least ten times. This sequence joins TRBV7-9 and TRBJ2-1; 8 bases map to TRBD1. The CDR3 is 14 residues long. From germline, CDR1 is SEHNR and CDR2 FQNEAQ (reference sequence). V dropped 5 bases and J dropped 8; count of bases not matched to a gene: 8. The CDR3 bases are TGTGCCAGCAGCCCCCAGACAGGGGCGGATGAGCAGTTCTTC. Translation: CASSPQTGADEQFF.

Note on this clonotype: A much larger clone is a single base away; this may be a read error. The chain employs TRBV12-5 and TRBJ1-2; the D is unclear. CDR1 LGHNT and CDR2 FRNRAP come from the germline V gene. This CDR3 contains 15 residues. The V gene lost 5 bases and the J gene lost 3 bases, with 16 bases spanning the gap. The CDR3 sequence: CASGPQIRVDYGYTF. CDR3 DNA: TGTGCTAGTGGTCCGCAGATAAGGGTTGACTATGGCTACACCTTC.

This clonotype was detected many times. The chain links TRBV7-8 to TRBJ2-7, with TRBD2 as a possible D gene (6 bases). The ends were cut back, 4 bases at V and 7 bases at J, with 14 bases in the middle. The CDR3 is 13 amino acids. The germline gives CDR1 SGHVS, CDR2 FQNEAQ. CDR3 amino acids: CASSSSGVLEQYF. CDR3 in DNA: TGTGCCAGCAGCTCATCGGGGGTTCTGGAGCAGTACTTC.

This clonotype was counted ten times or more. In DNA, the CDR3 is TGTGCCAGCAGTTTAAGGGGACTAGCGGTACTCTTCTACAATGAGCAGTTCTTC. Amino acids: CASSLRGLAVLFYNEQFF. The rearrangement uses TRBV28 and TRBJ2-1; 11 nucleotides match TRBD2. Germline V gene data show CDR1 as MDHEN and CDR2 as SYDVKM. The CDR3 length is 18 residues. With 2 bases clipped from V and 3 bases from J, the junction kept 9 bases outside the gene matches.

This clonotype was picked up many times. The chain combines TRBV28 with TRBJ1-1; D ambiguous. Trimming stripped 8 bases from V and 6 bases from J, with 10 bases between. The CDR3 runs to 11 residues. Germline CDR1 reads MDHEN; CDR2 reads SYDVKM. The CDR3 protein is CASYQESEAFF. As DNA, the CDR3 is TGTGCCAGCTACCAGGAGTCTGAAGCTTTCTTT.

This clonotype was counted at least ten times. The chain joins TRBV24-1 to TRBJ2-7, with 8 bases lining up with TRBD1. Per the germline V gene, CDR1 is KGHDR and CDR2 is SFDVKD. Trimming at V came to 3 bases and at J to 4 bases, leaving 7 bases not matched to a gene. The CDR3 totals 15 residues. DNA of the CDR3: TGTGCCACCAGTGATCACGGACAGGGAGGATACGAGCAGTACTTC. This codes for CATSDHGQGGYEQYF.

Worth noting for this clonotype: A much larger clone sits a single nucleotide away, making a read error possible. The CDR3 DNA follows: TGTGTCAGCAGCATCTGGACAGGGCGAGGCAACGTCCTGACTTTC. Its protein is CVSSIWTGRGNVLTF. This chain connects TRBV11-2 to TRBJ2-6; 8 bases agree with TRBD1. Germline V gene lookup returns CDR1 SGHAT and CDR2 FQNNGV. The CDR3 has 15 amino acids.

This clonotype was seen repeatedly, ten times or more. The chain uses TRBV7-9 and TRBJ2-2; D perhaps matches TRBD2 (5 bases). V was clipped by 8 bases and J by 7 bases, with 14 bases between them. Germline V gene sequence: CDR1 SEHNR, CDR2 FQNEAQ (reference sequence). CDR3 length: 13 amino acids. The CDR3 coding sequence is TGTGCCAGCTATCCGTCGGGGTTCGGGGAGCTGTTTTTT. Encoded protein: CASYPSGFGELFF.

This clonotype was recorded at least ten times. The rearrangement joins TRBV12-3 or TRBV12-4 to TRBJ1-1; the D gene is possibly TRBD1 (6 bases). The V gene lost 1 base and the J gene lost 10 bases, with 13 bases spanning the gap. The CDR3 runs to 13 residues. The CDR3 DNA reads as TGTGCCAGCAGTTTAGGGTCAGGGACATCAGCTTTCTTT. This translates into CASSLGSGTSAFF.